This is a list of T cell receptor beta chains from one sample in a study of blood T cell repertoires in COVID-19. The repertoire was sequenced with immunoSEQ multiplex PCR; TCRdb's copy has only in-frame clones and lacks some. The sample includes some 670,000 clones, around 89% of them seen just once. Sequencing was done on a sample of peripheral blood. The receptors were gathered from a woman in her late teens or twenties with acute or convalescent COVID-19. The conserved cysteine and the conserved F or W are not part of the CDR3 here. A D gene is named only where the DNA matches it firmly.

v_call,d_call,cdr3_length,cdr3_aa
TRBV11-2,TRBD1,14,ASSHYTGGASYGYT
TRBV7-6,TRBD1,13,ASSLRSGGFTEAF
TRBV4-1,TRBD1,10,ASSPTGLGYT
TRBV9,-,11,ASSLRTDEKLF
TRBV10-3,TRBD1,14,AISHGQGSSTDTQY
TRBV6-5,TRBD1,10,ASTGQGYEQY
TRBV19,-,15,ASSGRDSGRRAGEQY
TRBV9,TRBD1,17,ASSVAGQGASSDTGELF
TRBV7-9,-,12,ASSPQGLNYGYT
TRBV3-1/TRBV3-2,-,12,ASSQANLKYTQY
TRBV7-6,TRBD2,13,ASSVTSGGAVEQY
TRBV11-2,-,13,ASSLPRVPNYGYT
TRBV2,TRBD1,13,ASRAGGLGEETQY
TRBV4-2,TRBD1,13,ASSPGTGLREKLF
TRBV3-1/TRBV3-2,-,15,ASSQDAVPKGNTEAF
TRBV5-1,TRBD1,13,ASSLAGDRRGEQY
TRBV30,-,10,AWSVESYEQY
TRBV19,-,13,ASSTLDKYDNEQF
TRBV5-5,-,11,ASSLPGLGEQY
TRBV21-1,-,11,ARNRVRVQPQH
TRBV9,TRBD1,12,ASGQESPNTEAF
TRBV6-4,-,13,ASTSRGEARNEQF
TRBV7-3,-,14,ASSPQGEGSLGGQY
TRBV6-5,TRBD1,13,ASSLSGTAGTEAF
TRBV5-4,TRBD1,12,ASSRDRGGYGYT
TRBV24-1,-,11,ATSTQDLDTQY
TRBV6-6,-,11,ASSHPGDYGYT
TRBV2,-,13,ASSPFNGGGYGYT
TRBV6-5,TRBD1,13,ASSYPTGGLNEQF
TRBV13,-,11,ASSRGPGNEQF
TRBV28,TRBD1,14,ASSPRGQGRTYGYT
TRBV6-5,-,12,ASSRDSSGNTIY
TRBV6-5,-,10,ASSGSLYGYT
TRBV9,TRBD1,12,ASSVGAGGDGYT
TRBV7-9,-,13,ASSWDPGAYNEQF
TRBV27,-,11,ASSFGWAYEQY
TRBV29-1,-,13,SVGPRQEPYYGYT
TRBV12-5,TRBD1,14,ASGPRDRDPGWEQY
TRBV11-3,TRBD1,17,ASESKGQGSVWVYSPLH
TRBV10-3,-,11,AISPRGDNEQF
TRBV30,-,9,AWSVSDTQY
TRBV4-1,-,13,ASSQEQRTGNTIY
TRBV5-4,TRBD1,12,ASSIGQGGDTQY
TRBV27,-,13,ASSLDLRGTDTQY
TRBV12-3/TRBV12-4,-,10,ASRRGGYGYT
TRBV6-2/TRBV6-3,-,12,ASSYRAHTGELF
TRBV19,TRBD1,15,ASRRRDSDATNEKLF
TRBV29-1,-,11,SVVRGIEEKLF
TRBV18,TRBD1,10,ASSPGQGGAF
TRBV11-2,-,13,ASSLADSSYNEQF
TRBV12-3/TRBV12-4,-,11,ASSLLQGYEQY
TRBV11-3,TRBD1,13,ASSPRTGRRQPQH
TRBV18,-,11,ASEGESPRGYT